The present T cell receptor (beta chain) was sequenced within a study of beta chain features in type 1 diabetes (dated by TCRdb to the late 2010s). Turning to the overall study: Mean age, gender distribution, total cell number and subset yield were not different between patients and healthy donors. A total of 85 million to 140 million sorted cells were examined across all samples, and a strong correlation was observed between cell number per subset and RNA yield. The study compared the TCRB repertoires of sorted circulating CD4+ T cell subsets in recently diagnosed type 1 diabetes patients with those in matched healthy donors. Regulatory and stem cell-like memory subsets were isolated from only 8 patients and roughly 8 healthy donors, whereas naive and central memory subsets came from all 30 or so donors. Study-wide conclusions, independent of this receptor: Naive, central memory and regulatory TCRB repertoires appeared to be more alike among patients than among healthy donors. A moderate but significant shortening of TCRB CDR3 length was observed in type 1 diabetes patients in all four CD4+ subsets. Shorter templates might have been favored by PCR, but patient and control samples were amplified and corrected together, so both groups would have been affected equally by any skew. Because cDNA was sequenced instead of genomic DNA, highly expressing activated cells could be over-represented, though the groups showed no difference in activation or CD3 levels. At VDJ recombination sites, patients with type 1 diabetes made fewer insertions and deleted more nucleotides, a pattern implying thymic rearrangement abnormalities. Because the HLA sub-analyses included only small numbers of individuals, any influence of HLA type on TCRB rearrangement was left unresolved.

To note about this clone: Its antigen is currently not known. The input lacks base qualities; no much larger clone sits a single base away.

The entire amount of isolated RNA was reverse transcribed using the High Capacity cDNA Reverse Transcription Kit, so the sequenced TCRB transcripts were expressed ones. Deep immunoSEQ sequencing was applied to naive, central memory and regulatory T cell samples, giving an average of about 3.7 million total reads per sample. Sorted cells were lysed in RLT buffer and RNA was extracted with DNase-treated RNeasy Micro or Mini kits, depending on cell number. To prevent cross-contamination, each cell subset was processed individually, whereas patient and healthy donor samples were processed jointly. The immunoSEQ multiplex PCR was used to amplify TCRB sequences from cDNA, generating 87-bp fragments that spanned the CDR3 region. Amplicons were sequenced on the Illumina HiSeq platform. As for the authors' bioinformatics: Synthetic template baselines were used to correct PCR bias computationally, reads within Hamming distance 2 were collapsed together, and singletons that could not be merged were discarded. Reads were aligned against IMGT to assign V, D and J genes, CDR3 length and insertions or deletions at six rearrangement sites. Within each subset, clonotype counts were normalized to sorted cell number, after which true diversity and Gini coefficients were computed with the tcR R package. Repertoire sharing was quantified using the overlap coefficient calculated on TCRB nucleotide sequences. Out-of-frame TCRB sequences from naive cells were analyzed as a proxy for the pre-selection repertoire. The immuneACCESS repertoire file appears here via TCRdb, limited to in-frame rearrangements. These files lack a portion of the clones; in checked studies, under half of the deficit traces to unresolved V genes, and the cause of the others is not known. V and J calls and clone size come straight from that table; D and trimming were deduced from the DNA. Present in this sample are 300,000 to 450,000 clones, roughly 12% of which were seen just once. The leading ten clones occupy approximately 0.015% of the sample.

Each donor gave one peripheral blood draw, approximately 100 mL on average, collected into heparinised tubes. Using a panel that included CD45RO, CCR7, CD25, CD127, CD95 and CD27, naive, central memory, regulatory and stem cell-like memory CD4+ T cells were sorted on a BD FACSAria II. All sorted populations exceeded 95% purity. Right away, PBMCs were isolated by Lymphoprep density gradient centrifugation and were stained directly, with no culture step. So that batch effects would be minimized, each experiment stained and sorted samples in pairs, pairing one healthy donor with one patient. CDR1 and CDR2, per the germline V gene (reference sequence), are SGHNT and YYREEE. The CDR3 runs 14 residues from the cysteine to the phenylalanine. The retained sequence is limited to the CDR3, 42 bases, with the frame set at the first base. A distance of 11 bases separates the germline ends of V and J, which lose 7 bases and 3 bases respectively.

This clonotype was sampled from a man aged 18 to 30 in good health. Sequenced input: naive CD4+ T cells from blood. The cell subset or site label of this sample denotes: true naive CD4+ T cells. The sequence links TRBV5-4 to TRBJ1-6; the D gene is perhaps TRBD1, on 5 matching bases. The CDR3 sequence is CASGSGGYNSPLHF. The sequence in DNA is TGTGCCAGCGGGAGCGGGGGCTATAATTCACCCCTCCACTTT.